These 25 T cell receptor beta chains originate from one sample sequenced in a study of shared clonotypes between healthy human individuals. Using immunoSEQ multiplex PCR, the repertoire was profiled, and TCRdb retains in-frame clones only, with some absent. The sample holds over 95,000 clones, approximately 70% seen once. The sequenced material came from memory CD8+ T cells sorted from blood. Sample subset: CD45RO+ cells pooled with CCR7-negative TemRA cells. The receptors were sampled from a young woman in good health.

The DNA for the CDR3 is TGTGCCAGCAGCCCTTTCCAGGCGCAGCCCCAGCATTTT. Protein: CASSPFQAQPQHF. This sequence joins TRBV6-6 and TRBJ1-5, with unresolved D. Germline CDR1 MNHNY, CDR2 SVGAGI (reference sequence). This CDR3 contains 13 residues. Trimming removed 6 bases at V and 7 bases at J, with 13 bases between.

This clone has just a few counts. This chain joins TRBV25-1 and TRBJ1-1; D is unresolved. The V and J ends lost 4 bases and 6 bases respectively, with 15 bases between them. The CDR3 has 14 amino acids. Germline V gives CDR1 MGHDK, CDR2 SYGVNS. This CDR3 is CASSVGFSFAEAFF. In DNA form, the CDR3 reads TGTGCCAGCAGTGTGGGATTTTCTTTCGCTGAAGCTTTCTTT. Looking up the rest from reference TRBV25-1 and TRBJ1-1 gives the full variable domain: EADIYQTPRYLVIGTGKKITLECSQTMGHDKMYWYQQDPGMELHLIHYSYGVNSTEKGDLSSESTVSRIRTEHFPLTLESARPSHTSQYLCASSVGFSFAEAFFGQGTRLTVV.

The J gene is TRBJ1-5, the V gene TRBV7-8; D gene unclear. This CDR3 comprises 15 residues. The V end lost 2 bases, the J end lost 3 bases, and 11 bases lay between the germline ends. CDR1 and CDR2 (germline): SGHVS, FQNEAQ. DNA for the CDR3: TGTGCCAGCAGCTTATGGCCGGTAGACAATCAGCCCCAGCATTTT. Residues: CASSLWPVDNQPQHF. The full variable domain, with the rest looked up from reference TRBV7-8 and TRBJ1-5, is GAGVSQSPRYKVAKRGQDVALRCDPISGHVSLFWYQQALGQGPEFLTYFQNEAQLDKSGLPSDRFFAERPEGSVSTLKIQRTQQEDSAVYLCASSLWPVDNQPQHFGDGTRLSIL.

This chain joins TRBV4-1 and TRBJ2-6; D is undetermined. Germline CDR1 MGHRA, CDR2 YSYEKL. With 0 bases removed from V and 1 base from J, the gap between germline ends came to 7 bases. The CDR3 sequence is 16 residues long. For the CDR3, the DNA is TGCGCCAGCAGCCAAGATCCTCATTCTGGGGCCAACGTCCTGACTTTC. Protein: CASSQDPHSGANVLTF.

This clone came up many times. The chain carries TRBV6-1 and TRBJ2-1, with 8 bases lining up with TRBD2. The CDR3 has 13 amino acids. Germline loops: CDR1 MNHNS, CDR2 SASEGT. The trim removed 8 bases at V and 4 bases at J, leaving 4 bases unmatched. The CDR3 DNA follows: TGTGCCAGCCAAGCGGGGGATTACAATGAGCAGTTCTTC. It yields the protein CASQAGDYNEQFF.

The rearrangement joins TRBV2 to TRBJ2-1; D is perhaps TRBD2 (6 bases). CDR3 length equals 17 residues. The germline V gene has CDR1 SNHLY and CDR2 FYNNEI. V was pared by 8 bases and J by 0 bases, with 20 bases between. CDR3 sequence reads: CASRLALSLSSYNEQFF. CDR3 nucleotide sequence: TGTGCCAGCCGGCTAGCGCTCTCCCTAAGCTCCTACAATGAGCAGTTCTTC.

This rearrangement joins TRBV5-1 to TRBJ1-2, with D possibly TRBD1 on 5 matching bases. This CDR3 contains 12 residues. The germline V and J ends were trimmed by 0 bases and 7 bases, with 7 bases remaining between them. In germline, CDR1 is SGHRS, CDR2 YFSETQ. CDR3 in amino acids: CASSLVGGGYTF. For the CDR3, the DNA is TGCGCCAGCAGCTTGGTCGGGGGTGGCTACACCTTC.

The CDR3 nucleotides read TGTGCCAGCAGCTTGGGAGACAGGCCACGGGGCTACACCTTC. Encoded protein: CASSLGDRPRGYTF. The chain has TRBV5-6 and TRBJ1-2; TRBD1 might be the D (6 bases). Trimming took off 0 bases at V and 8 bases at J, with 14 bases between the two ends. CDR3 length equals 14 residues. Germline V CDR1 and CDR2: SGHDT, YYEEEE.

The chain combines TRBV2 with TRBJ1-4, with TRBD1 as a possible D gene (5 bases). The ends were cut back, 2 bases at V and 8 bases at J, with 12 bases in the middle. The CDR3 consists of 14 residues. Germline values: CDR1 SNHLY, CDR2 FYNNEI. The CDR3 region is CASSEPGLGEKLFF. The CDR3, as DNA: TGTGCCAGCAGTGAACCAGGGCTCGGAGAAAAACTGTTTTTT.

The genes are TRBV6-6 and TRBJ2-7; tentative D call: TRBD2 (5 bases). Trimming left V 6 bases short and J 1 base short, with 13 bases between. This CDR3 region has 14 residues. CDR1 and CDR2 (germline): MNHNY, SVGAGI (reference sequence). DNA for the CDR3: TGTGCCAGCAGCGGAGGCCCGCGTTCCTACGAGCAGTACTTC. Its translation is CASSGGPRSYEQYF.

The sample holds one count of this clone. The chain combines TRBV4-2 with TRBJ2-7, with D hard to call. Germline V gene sequence: CDR1 LGHNA, CDR2 YNFKEQ. The CDR3 sequence is 17 residues long. V shed 5 bases and J shed 0 bases, with 20 bases lying between them. CDR3 bases: TGTGCCAGCAGCTCGGACGTCTCGACACTTAACTCCTACGAGCAGTACTTC. It yields the protein CASSSDVSTLNSYEQYF.

The chain combines TRBV28 with TRBJ1-1; D gene unclear. The CDR3 has 15 amino acids. V was clipped by 0 bases and J by 0 bases, with 8 bases between them. CDR1 is MDHEN, CDR2 SYDVKM, per germline. The CDR3 nucleotides are TGTGCCAGCAGTTTATGTAGGCAGATGAACACTGAAGCTTTCTTT. Its translation is CASSLCRQMNTEAFF. Filled out from reference TRBV28 and TRBJ1-1, the complete variable domain reads DVKVTQSSRYLVKRTGEKVFLECVQDMDHENMFWYRQDPGLGLRLIYFSYDVKMKEKGDIPEGYSVSREKKERFSLILESASTNQTSMYLCASSLCRQMNTEAFFGQGTRLTVV.

The chain is built from TRBV27 and TRBJ1-2; D gene uncertain. Deletions cut 0 bases from V and 5 bases from J, with 10 bases between. The CDR3 is 14 residues long. CDR1 MNHEY and CDR2 SMNVEV come from the germline V gene (reference sequence). CDR3 nucleotides: TGTGCCAGCAGTTTATCGGCCCTTGGGTATGGCTACACCTTC. Translating it yields CASSLSALGYGYTF.

This rearrangement joins TRBV28 to TRBJ1-1, with D perhaps matching TRBD1 (5 bases). Per the germline V gene, CDR1 is MDHEN and CDR2 is SYDVKM. This CDR3 contains 11 residues. The CDR3 region is CAAQQGPEAFF. The CDR3 nucleotides are TGTGCGGCACAGCAGGGTCCTGAAGCTTTCTTT.

This clone was detected a few times. V is TRBV6-1 and J is TRBJ2-5; 9 nucleotides line up with TRBD1. Germline CDR1 and CDR2: MNHNS and SASEGT. V trimming: 2 bases; J trimming: 8 bases; junction bases outside the gene matches: 9. This CDR3 has 15 amino acids. CDR3 nucleotide sequence: TGTGCCAGCAGTGAAATTACAGGGGGCGAGGATACCCAGTACTTC. Encoded protein: CASSEITGGEDTQYF.

The chain is built from TRBV15 and TRBJ2-1; no clear D gene. CDR3 length: 15 residues. Trimming took 0 bases from V and 3 from J, leaving 9 bases between them. From germline, CDR1 is LNHNV and CDR2 YYDKDF (reference sequence). The CDR3 region is CATSREGLLYNEQFF. CDR3 nucleotides: TGTGCCACCAGCAGAGAAGGGCTACTCTACAATGAGCAGTTCTTC.

This clone was picked up one time. J is TRBJ2-5 and V is TRBV9; D is unclear. Judging by the DNA end, TRBJ2-7 fits better; the J call may be wrong. The CDR3 has 14 residues. Germline V CDR1 and CDR2: SGDLS, YYNGEE. CDR3 in DNA: TGTGCCAGCAGCCTGGACCGGGCAGGTGACGAGCAGTACTTC. Encoded protein: CASSLDRAGDEQYF.

As DNA, the CDR3 is TGTGCCAGCAGGACGGCCGGGACAGGGGGCAATGAGCAGTTCTTC. It yields the protein CASRTAGTGGNEQFF. V usage is TRBV6-1 and J usage is TRBJ2-1; 11 positions match TRBD1. CDR3 length equals 15 residues. Germline V gene lookup returns CDR1 MNHNS and CDR2 SASEGT. Trimming removed 6 bases from V and 6 bases from J; junction bases left unmatched: 7.

This clone was detected once. CDR3 protein: CASRGLAGGGMTDTQYF. DNA of the CDR3: TGTGCCAGTAGGGGACTAGCGGGAGGAGGAATGACAGATACGCAGTATTTT. The V call is TRBV19, the J call TRBJ2-3; TRBD2 aligns across 15 bases. J lost 3 bases, V lost 6 bases, and 7 bases had no gene match. The V gene's germline CDR1 is LNHDA and CDR2 SQIVND (reference sequence). The CDR3 sequence is 17 residues long.

Only one count was recorded for this clone. The rearrangement uses TRBV2 and TRBJ2-1; unclear D gene. V was cut by 8 bases and J by 7 bases, with 15 bases left in between. The CDR3 totals 13 residues. Germline V lookup: CDR1 SNHLY, CDR2 FYNNEI. Written as DNA, the CDR3 is TGTGCCAGCGCCCGACGGTTCGTGAATGAGCAGTTCTTC. The encoded protein is CASARRFVNEQFF.

This clone has only one observation. The rearrangement links TRBV5-8 to TRBJ2-5, with D hard to call. Per the germline V gene, CDR1 is SGHTS and CDR2 is YDEGEE. The CDR3 runs to 12 residues. The V gene lost 3 bases and the J gene lost 1 base, with 4 bases spanning the gap. As DNA, the CDR3 is TGTGCCAGCAGCTCACTCCAAGAGACCCAGTACTTC. It yields the protein CASSSLQETQYF.

CDR3 nucleotides: TGTGCCAGCACCGAGTTACAGGGGACCCCCTATGGCTACACCTTC. Its translation: CASTELQGTPYGYTF. This chain joins TRBV2 and TRBJ1-2, with 7 bases lining up with TRBD1. V gave up 7 bases and J gave up 4 bases; unmatched junction bases: 12. Germline CDR1 reads SNHLY; CDR2 reads FYNNEI. The CDR3 consists of 15 residues.

V and J are TRBV2 and TRBJ2-7; no firm D call. Trimming left V 4 bases short and J 4 bases short, with 11 bases between. Per the germline V gene, CDR1 is SNHLY and CDR2 is FYNNEI. This CDR3 spans 13 amino acids. Written as DNA, the CDR3 is TGTGCCAGCAGTGGCCCGACACCGTACGAGCAGTACTTC. Translating gives CASSGPTPYEQYF. Filled out from reference TRBV2 and TRBJ2-7, the complete variable domain reads EPEVTQTPSHQVTQMGQEVILRCVPISNHLYFYWYRQILGQKVEFLVSFYNNEISEKSEIFDDQFSVERPDGSNFTLKIRSTKLEDSAMYFCASSGPTPYEQYFGPGTRLTVT.

V is TRBV5-1 and J is TRBJ2-1, with unresolved D. CDR1 is SGHRS, CDR2 YFSETQ, per germline. V was trimmed by 7 bases and J by 12 bases, leaving 26 bases between them. The CDR3 totals 15 residues. The CDR3 DNA reads TGCGCCAGCTGTAGAGGAAACCTCCTAATTGATGGGCAGTTCTTC. Translated: CASCRGNLLIDGQFF.

Notes on this clone: A far larger clone is off by one base, so a read error is likely. The same CDR3 arises from other DNA sequences in this sample as well. The DNA for the CDR3 is TGTGCCAGCAGTGGACTAGCGGGAGTCAATGAGCAGTTCTTC. Amino acids: CASSGLAGVNEQFF. The chain employs TRBV2 and TRBJ2-1, with 12 bases fitting TRBD2. This CDR3 comprises 14 residues. Trimming took 4 bases from V and 6 from J; bases not matched to a gene: 1. The V gene's germline CDR1 is SNHLY and CDR2 FYNNEI.